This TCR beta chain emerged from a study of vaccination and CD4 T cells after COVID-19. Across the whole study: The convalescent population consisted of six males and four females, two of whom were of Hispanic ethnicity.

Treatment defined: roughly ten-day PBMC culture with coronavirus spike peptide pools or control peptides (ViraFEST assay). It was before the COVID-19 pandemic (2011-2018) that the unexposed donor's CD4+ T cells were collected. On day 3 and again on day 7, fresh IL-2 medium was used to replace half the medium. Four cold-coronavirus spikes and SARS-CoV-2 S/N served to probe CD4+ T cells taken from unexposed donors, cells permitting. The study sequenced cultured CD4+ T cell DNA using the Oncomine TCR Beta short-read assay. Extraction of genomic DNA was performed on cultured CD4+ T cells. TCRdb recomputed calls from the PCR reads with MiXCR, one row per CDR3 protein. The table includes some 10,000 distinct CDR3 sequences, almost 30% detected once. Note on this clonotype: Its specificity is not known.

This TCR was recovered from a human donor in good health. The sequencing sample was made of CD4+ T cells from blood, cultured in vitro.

The CDR3, as DNA: TGTGCCAGCACCTTCCCCGGACAGGGTAAAATCGACGGTGAGCAGTTCTTC. This sequence encodes CASTFPGQGKIDGEQFF. V is TRBV6-2 or TRBV6-3 and J is TRBJ2-1, with 8 bases matching TRBD1. V trimming: 7 bases; J trimming: 9 bases; junction bases outside the gene matches: 20. Germline CDR1 reads MNHEY; CDR2 reads SVGEGT. The CDR3 is 17 amino acids.